The T cell receptor beta chain under discussion was sequenced for a study of beta chain features in type 1 diabetes. Since all of the isolated RNA was reverse transcribed, expressed TCRB transcripts were what got sequenced. Assay: immunoSEQ multiplex PCR; the TCRdb copy retains only in-frame clones and omits some. The sample gives hundreds of thousands of clones, over 9.5% of which show up once; 0.017% is in the top ten. Germline-derived CDR1 and CDR2 are SGHVS and FNYEAQ. The CDR3 covers 14 residues. Trimming took 1 base from V and 6 from J, leaving 10 bases between them. The genes are TRBV7-6 and TRBJ1-5; D is ambiguous. Sequencing used naive CD4+ T cells from blood. This TCR was sampled from a man younger than 35 in good health. The CDR3 spells CASSLGGFAQPQHF. CDR3 DNA sequence: TGTGCCAGCAGCTTAGGCGGGTTCGCTCAGCCCCAGCATTTT. The full variable domain, with the rest looked up from reference TRBV7-6 and TRBJ1-5, is GAGVSQSPRYKVTKRGQDVALRCDPISGHVSLYWYRQALGQGPEFLTYFNYEAQQDKSGLPNDRFSAERPEGSISTLTIQRTEQRDSAMYRCASSLGGFAQPQHFGDGTRLSIL.